A single sample is the source of the 23 T cell receptor beta chains below, sequenced in a study of blood T cell repertoires in COVID-19. Method: immunoSEQ multiplex PCR; TCRdb's copy keeps in-frame clones and lacks some. This sample yields 80,000 to 100,000 clones, of which around 88% are seen a single time; roughly 2.1% belongs to the top ten. Sequenced sample: peripheral blood. The source is a man aged 50-60 years with COVID-19, enrolled during active disease.

The rearrangement uses TRBV20-1 and TRBJ1-2; D uncertain. The V and J ends lost 3 bases and 4 bases respectively, with 9 bases between them. This CDR3 region has 12 residues. From germline, CDR1 is DFQATT and CDR2 SNEGSKA (reference sequence). The CDR3 here is CSASTETYGYTF. CDR3 nucleotide sequence: TGCAGTGCTAGTACAGAGACCTATGGCTACACCTTC.

The chain recombines TRBV6-5 with TRBJ1-5; D uncertain. This CDR3 is 14 amino acids long. Deletions cut 0 bases from V and 5 bases from J, with 8 bases between. Germline V lookup: CDR1 MNHEY, CDR2 SVGAGI. The CDR3 sequence: CASSYSRPDQPQHF. CDR3 DNA sequence: TGTGCCAGCAGTTACTCGAGGCCGGATCAGCCCCAGCATTTT.

This clone appeared once. The CDR3 DNA follows: TGTGCCTGGAGTAGGGGAGGGGGAAACTATGGCTACACCTTC. Protein sequence: CAWSRGGGNYGYTF. The chain carries TRBV30 and TRBJ1-2, with TRBD1 as a possible D gene (6 bases). This CDR3 region has 14 residues. V lost 2 bases and J lost 2, with 12 bases in between. Germline-derived CDR1 and CDR2 are GTSNPN and SVGIG (reference sequence).

The rearrangement joins TRBV9 to TRBJ1-1, with D possibly being TRBD1 (5 bases). This CDR3 is 15 amino acids long. The germline gives CDR1 SGDLS, CDR2 YYNGEE. V gave up 4 bases and J gave up 6 bases, with 19 bases separating them. The CDR3 spells CASSPYGGGFPEAFF. CDR3 nucleotides: TGTGCCAGCAGCCCCTATGGGGGGGGGTTCCCTGAAGCTTTCTTT.

In its sample, this clone was seen a few times. The junction does not match germline at one end; this may be a read error. This rearrangement joins TRBV7-7 to TRBJ2-2; D uncertain. Germline values: CDR1 SSHAT, CDR2 FNYEAQ (reference sequence). The CDR3 is made up of 16 amino acids. The DNA of the CDR3 is TGTGCTAGCAGCTTATGGCCCCAACCCCCCACCGGGGAGCTGTTTTTT. This gives the protein CASSLWPQPPTGELFF.

The chain is built from TRBV11-2 and TRBJ2-3; D not certain. The CDR3 totals 14 residues. The germline V gene has CDR1 SGHAT and CDR2 FQNNGV. V shed 1 base and J shed 6 bases, with 11 bases lying between them. Here the CDR3 reads CASSLVVIPDTQYF. CDR3 in DNA: TGTGCCAGCAGCTTAGTCGTTATTCCGGATACGCAGTATTTT.

The chain combines TRBV3-1 (or the pseudogene TRBV3-2) with TRBJ2-4; TRBD2 agrees at 14 bases. The CDR3 is made up of 16 amino acids. V was clipped by 4 bases and J by 8 bases; unmatched bases: 7. Germline V CDR1 and CDR2: LGHDT, YNNKEL (reference sequence). The CDR3 DNA reads as TGTGCCAGCAGCCTCGGACTAGCGGGGGGTTCTGACATTCAGTACTTC. This sequence encodes CASSLGLAGGSDIQYF.

This chain uses TRBV7-6 with TRBJ2-3, with 11 positions matching TRBD2. Germline lookup yields CDR1 SGHVS and CDR2 FNYEAQ. This CDR3 region has 19 residues. V shed 5 bases, J shed 8 bases, and the junction held 21 bases outside the gene matches. Written as DNA, the CDR3 is TGTGCCAGCAGCGCCCCCGGACTAGCGGGCCCCTCGTCCTGCGCTACGCAGTATTTT. It translates to CASSAPGLAGPSSCATQYF.

V gene TRBV13 combines with J gene TRBJ1-3, with D perhaps TRBD1 (6 bases). V lost 3 bases and J lost 2, with 17 bases in between. Germline loops: CDR1 PRHDT, CDR2 FYEKMQ (reference sequence). The CDR3 covers 17 residues. The CDR3 sequence: CASSLGPRTGTGNTIYF. CDR3 in DNA: TGTGCCAGCAGCTTGGGTCCACGTACAGGGACTGGAAACACCATATATTTT.

The J gene is TRBJ1-1, the V gene TRBV3-1 (or the pseudogene TRBV3-2); D unclear. Germline V lookup: CDR1 LGHDT, CDR2 YNNKEL (reference sequence). Trimming stripped 7 bases from V and 2 bases from J, with 14 bases between. The CDR3 has 14 residues. The CDR3 DNA reads as TGTGCCAGCACCAAAATGGGCAGCAACACTGAAGCTTTCTTT. It encodes CASTKMGSNTEAFF.

This rearrangement joins TRBV5-1 to TRBJ2-2; D might be TRBD2 (7 bases). The CDR3 covers 17 residues. Germline CDR1 reads SGHRS; CDR2 reads YFSETQ. V was trimmed by 0 bases and J by 4 bases, leaving 16 bases between them. The CDR3, as DNA: TGCGCCAGCAGCTTGGCCACGGGGGGCGCGGGCACCGGGGAGCTGTTTTTT. Translating gives CASSLATGGAGTGELFF.

V is TRBV10-3 and J is TRBJ2-7; D remains unclear. Trimming removed 0 bases from V and 4 bases from J, with 16 bases in between. Germline values: CDR1 ENHRY, CDR2 SYGVKD. This CDR3 is 16 amino acids long. The CDR3 DNA reads TGTGCCATCAGTGAGTCCTTCCCTGTGGCCCGTTACGAGCAGTACTTC. Amino acids: CAISESFPVARYEQYF.

This chain uses TRBV5-4 with TRBJ1-6, with a tentative D call TRBD1 (5 bases). Germline lookup yields CDR1 SGHNT and CDR2 YYREEE (reference sequence). The CDR3 consists of 17 residues. V was cut by 0 bases and J by 0 bases, with 10 bases left in between. The CDR3 loop is CASSLVGGSSYNSPLHF. In nucleotides, the CDR3 is TGTGCCAGCAGCTTGGTTGGGGGGAGCTCCTATAATTCACCCCTCCACTTT. The whole variable domain, remainder taken from reference TRBV5-4 and TRBJ1-6, is ETGVTQSPTHLIKTRGQQVTLRCSSQSGHNTVSWYQQALGQGPQFIFQYYREEENGRGNFPPRFSGLQFPNYSSELNVNALELDDSALYLCASSLVGGSSYNSPLHFGNGTRLTVT.

The chain combines TRBV6-1 with TRBJ1-3; tentative D call: TRBD1 (5 bases). Germline V CDR1 and CDR2: MNHNS, SASEGT. V lost 3 bases and J lost 3, with 9 bases in between. CDR3 size: 14 residues. In DNA, the CDR3 is TGTGCCAGCAGTGAGGCAGGGCTTGGAAACACCATATATTTT. This sequence encodes CASSEAGLGNTIYF.

The chain uses TRBV7-2 and TRBJ1-5; tentatively, D is TRBD1 (6 bases). V was shortened by 3 bases and J by 7 bases, with 19 bases between the two germline ends. Germline loops: CDR1 SGHTA, CDR2 FQGNSA. This CDR3 is 16 amino acids long. The CDR3 region has the DNA TGTGCCAGCAGCTTCGCCGAGGGTTACAGGGCCCAGCCCCAGCATTTT. This codes for CASSFAEGYRAQPQHF.

The V gene is TRBV3-1 (or the pseudogene TRBV3-2), the J gene TRBJ1-3; D perhaps matches TRBD1 (5 bases). CDR3 length: 17 amino acids. Germline V lookup: CDR1 LGHDT, CDR2 YNNKEL (reference sequence). Trimming cost V 1 base and J 0 bases, with 13 bases left between them. The CDR3 DNA follows: TGTGCCAGCAGCCAAGGTTTAAGACAGAGCTCTGGAAACACCATATATTTT. Its translation is CASSQGLRQSSGNTIYF.

V gene TRBV9 combines with J gene TRBJ2-6, with TRBD2 identical over 7 bases. The CDR3 spans 17 residues. V was clipped by 4 bases and J by 0 bases; unmatched bases: 7. The germline V gene has CDR1 SGDLS and CDR2 YYNGEE. CDR3 protein: CASSPEGRGSGANVLTF. The CDR3 DNA is TGTGCCAGCAGCCCAGAGGGGAGGGGCTCTGGGGCCAACGTCCTGACTTTC.

V gene TRBV2 combines with J gene TRBJ2-3; unclear D gene. V was pared by 9 bases and J by 3 bases, with 10 bases between. The CDR3 is made up of 12 amino acids. Per the germline V gene, CDR1 is SNHLY and CDR2 is FYNNEI. The CDR3: CARDPGTDTQYF. The CDR3 nucleotides are TGTGCCAGAGACCCGGGTACAGATACGCAGTATTTT. Together with reference TRBV2 and TRBJ2-3, the CDR3 gives the full variable domain: EPEVTQTPSHQVTQMGQEVILRCVPISNHLYFYWYRQILGQKVEFLVSFYNNEISEKSEIFDDQFSVERPDGSNFTLKIRSTKLEDSAMYFCARDPGTDTQYFGPGTRLTVL.

This clone came up once. The genes are TRBV7-2 and TRBJ2-7, with D tentatively TRBD2 (5 bases). The CDR3 consists of 13 residues. Germline values: CDR1 SGHTA, CDR2 FQGNSA. V shed 1 base and J shed 5 bases, with 9 bases lying between them. CDR3 DNA sequence: TGTGCCAGCAGCTTAGTTTCCGGGAACGAGCAGTACTTC. Protein product: CASSLVSGNEQYF.

Points on this clone: The sample has other DNA sequences that encode this CDR3 too. J is TRBJ1-2 and V is TRBV5-1, with no clear D. Germline CDR1 reads SGHRS; CDR2 reads YFSETQ. Trimming took 1 base from V and 2 from J, leaving 6 bases between them. CDR3 length: 13 amino acids. The CDR3 sequence is CASSLSQNYGYTF. Written as DNA, the CDR3 is TGCGCCAGCAGCTTGTCACAGAACTATGGCTACACCTTC.

In this sample, this clone turned up once. The chain has TRBV5-5 and TRBJ2-1, with D unresolved. CDR3 size: 15 residues. Trimming left V 0 bases short and J 6 bases short, with 13 bases between. Germline loops: CDR1 SGHKS, CDR2 YYEKEE (reference sequence). In DNA, the CDR3 is TGTGCCAGCAGCTTGGCGGTAGTTGCGAGCAATGAGCAGTTCTTC. Protein: CASSLAVVASNEQFF.

The J gene is TRBJ2-7, the V gene TRBV11-2; 9 nucleotides line up with TRBD1. The CDR3 sequence is 14 residues long. V dropped 10 bases and J dropped 2; count of bases not matched to a gene: 9. The germline V gene encodes CDR1 SGHAT and CDR2 FQNNGV. The CDR3 protein is CAKDGQGQTYEQYF. CDR3 bases: TGTGCCAAAGACGGACAGGGGCAGACCTACGAGCAGTACTTC.

V usage is TRBV4-3 and J usage is TRBJ2-7; 7 bases map to TRBD1. This CDR3 region has 19 residues. The germline V gene encodes CDR1 LGHNA and CDR2 YSLEER. The junction had 19 bases not matched to a gene; V was cut back by 2 bases and J by 3 bases. The CDR3 coding sequence is TGCGCCAGCAGCCAACAACTTCGTCCCCCGACAGGGTTCTTCTACGAGCAGTACTTC. Its protein is CASSQQLRPPTGFFYEQYF.